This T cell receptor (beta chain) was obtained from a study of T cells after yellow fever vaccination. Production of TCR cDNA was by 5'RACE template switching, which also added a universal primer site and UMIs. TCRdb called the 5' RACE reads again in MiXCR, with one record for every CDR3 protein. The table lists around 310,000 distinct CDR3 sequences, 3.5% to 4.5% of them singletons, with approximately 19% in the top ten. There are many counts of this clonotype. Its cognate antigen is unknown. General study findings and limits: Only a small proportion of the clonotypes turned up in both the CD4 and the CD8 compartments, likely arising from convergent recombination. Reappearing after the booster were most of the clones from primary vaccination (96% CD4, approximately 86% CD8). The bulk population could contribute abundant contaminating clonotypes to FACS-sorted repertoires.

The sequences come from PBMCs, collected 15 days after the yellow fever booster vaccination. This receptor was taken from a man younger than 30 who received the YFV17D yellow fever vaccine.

CDR3 in amino acids: CARTSGGANEQFF. In DNA form, the CDR3 reads TGTGCCAGAACTAGCGGGGGGGCTAATGAGCAGTTCTTC. V gene TRBV12-3 or TRBV12-4 combines with J gene TRBJ2-1, with 13 positions matching TRBD2. V gave up 9 bases and J gave up 7 bases; unmatched junction bases: 3. The CDR3 has 13 amino acids.